This TCR beta chain was retrieved from a study of shared clonotypes between healthy human individuals. Study results and limitations: Relative to clonotypes present in all four donors, those not shared had lower generation probabilities.

A remark on this clone: Its antigen is undetermined.

Assay used: immunoSEQ multiplex PCR; TCRdb lists only in-frame clones, some missing. The table records more than 550,000 clones, approximately 77% of them present only once. Trimming removed 5 bases at V and 5 bases at J, with 12 bases between. There are 14 residues in the CDR3. Germline V gene data show CDR1 as MNHEY and CDR2 as SVGAGI. The source is a woman between 25 and 40 years old in good health. Sequencing input: memory CD4+ T cells sorted from blood. The subset: CD45RA-negative fraction. V and J are TRBV6-5 and TRBJ2-2, with D maybe TRBD1 (6 bases). CDR3: CASSAQTGTGELFF. For the CDR3, the DNA is TGTGCCAGCAGTGCCCAAACAGGGACCGGGGAGCTGTTTTTT.